This T cell receptor beta chain was recorded in a study of blood T cells in healthy people across ages. V gave up 3 bases and J gave up 6 bases; unmatched junction bases: 11. This CDR3 is 15 amino acids long. CDR1 and CDR2 from the germline V gene are SGHAT and FQNNGV. This clonotype was observed at least ten times. Its antigen is as yet unknown. Study-wide results and caveats: No one knew whether donors had CMV, which possibly confounded expanded clonotype changes.

Through a sample-barcoded 5' primer and a J-beta primer mix, a second PCR was run for about 6 to 12 cycles. Each cDNA molecule, via a template-switch adaptor with 12 random nucleotides, was tagged. TCRdb reprocessed the 5' RACE reads via MiXCR and lists one record per CDR3 protein. Here the sample spans hundreds of thousands of distinct CDR3 sequences, around 52% being singletons. Caucasian individuals from Russia who were healthy and aged roughly 6 to 100 acted as donors. Sequenced input: blood. The genes are TRBV11-2 and TRBJ2-7; the match to TRBD1 covers 7 bases. The receptor was derived from an elderly woman in good health. As DNA, the CDR3 is TGTGCCAGCAGCTTGTCGGACACCTCAGGGGGCGAGCAGTACTTC. Amino acids: CASSLSDTSGGEQYF.